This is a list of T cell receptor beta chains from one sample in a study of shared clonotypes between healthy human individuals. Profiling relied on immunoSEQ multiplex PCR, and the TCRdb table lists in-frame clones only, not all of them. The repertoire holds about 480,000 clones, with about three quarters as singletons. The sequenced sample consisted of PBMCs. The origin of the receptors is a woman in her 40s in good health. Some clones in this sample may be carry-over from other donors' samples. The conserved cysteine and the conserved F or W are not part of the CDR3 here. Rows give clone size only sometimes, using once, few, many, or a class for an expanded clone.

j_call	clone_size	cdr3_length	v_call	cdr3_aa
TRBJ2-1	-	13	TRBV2	ASPSGAYSYNEQF
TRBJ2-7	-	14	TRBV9	ASSELGLAGVSEQY
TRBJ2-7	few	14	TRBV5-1	ASSLASAGGVAEQY
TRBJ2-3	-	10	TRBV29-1	SVEQGPDTQY
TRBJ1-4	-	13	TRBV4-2	ASSPRTGQNEKLF
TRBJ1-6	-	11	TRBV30	AWSIGLDVSLH
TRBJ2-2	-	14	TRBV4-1	ASSQGLAGGTGELF
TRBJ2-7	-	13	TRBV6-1	ASRGPGTGPHEQY
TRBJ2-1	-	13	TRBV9	ASSYRREVPNEQF
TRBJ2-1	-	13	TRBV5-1	ASSLEGSSYNEQF
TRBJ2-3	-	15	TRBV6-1	AISESIPGYSTDTQY
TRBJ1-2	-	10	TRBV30	AWSPIYYGYT
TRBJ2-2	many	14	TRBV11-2	ASLPREGVNTGELF
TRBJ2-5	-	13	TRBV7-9	ASRRGTGGRETQY
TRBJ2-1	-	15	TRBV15	ATSTTRPGSSYNEQF
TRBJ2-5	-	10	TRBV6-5	ASSYGSETQY
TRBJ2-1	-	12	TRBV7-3	ASSLAGGFDEQF
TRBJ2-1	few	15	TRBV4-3	ASSQGLAGARSNEQF
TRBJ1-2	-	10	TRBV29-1	SVEQARYGYT
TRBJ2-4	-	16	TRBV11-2	ASSLGAGFTLAKNIQY
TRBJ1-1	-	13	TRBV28	ASSLWGRADTEAF
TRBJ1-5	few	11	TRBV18	ASSPTGFQPQH
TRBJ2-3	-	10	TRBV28	ASSLGSAAQY
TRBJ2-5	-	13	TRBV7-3	ASSPRGSADETQY
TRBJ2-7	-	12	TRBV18	ASSPSVGSYEQY
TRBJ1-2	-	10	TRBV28	ASNQGDYGYT
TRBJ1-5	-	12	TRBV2	ASSWTGLNQPQH
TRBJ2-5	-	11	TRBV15	ATSRGTAETQY
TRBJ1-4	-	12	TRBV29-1	SARRRRNNEKLF
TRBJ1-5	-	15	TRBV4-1	ASSQDGPPLGNQPQH
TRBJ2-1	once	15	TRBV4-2	ASSQDLLAGGHYEQF
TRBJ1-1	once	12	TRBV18	ASSPPGQYTEAF
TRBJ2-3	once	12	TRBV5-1	ASSLGTLRDTQY
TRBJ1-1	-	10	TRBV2	ASSQGYTEAF
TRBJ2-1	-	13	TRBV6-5	ASIERVAQGGVQF
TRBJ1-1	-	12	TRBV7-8	ASSPRYAGTEAF
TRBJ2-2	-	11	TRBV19	ASQRGFTGELF
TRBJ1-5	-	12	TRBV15	ATSRGLMDQPQH
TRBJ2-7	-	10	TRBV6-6	ATSSGSYEQY
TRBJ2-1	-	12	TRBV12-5	ASGYVVAGGEQF